The entry below describes one TCR beta chain. TCRdb reanalyzed the 5' RACE reads and collapses them to one entry per CDR3 protein, without DNA. In all, the sample yields about 550,000 distinct CDR3 sequences. The sample belongs to a study of T cells expressing NK-cell markers. Germline V gene lookup returns CDR1 MDHEN and CDR2 SYDVKM. The CDR3 covers 15 residues. Input material: blood T cells: a sorted CD56 or NKG2C T cell subset, CD4+ or CD8+ T cells, or bulk PBMC T cells (not recorded which). This clonotype was sampled from a man aged 18 to 30 in good health. J is TRBJ2-2 and V is TRBV28; the TRBD1 assignment by TCRdb is unverifiable without DNA. Here the CDR3 reads CASSYDREDTGELFF.